The source of this T cell receptor beta chain is a study of CD8 T cells in Susac syndrome (dated by TCRdb to between 2019 and 2020). In the study overall: Whether CD8+ T cell activation and differentiation in Susac syndrome was antigen driven was tested using repertoire sequencing. The study compared CD8+ T cell repertoire clonality among roughly 12 healthy donors, roughly 14 Susac syndrome patients and around 16 multiple sclerosis patients. Paper-wide results and their limitations: The number of individuals in the TCR sequencing and HLA analysis was acknowledged as relatively small.

RNA was extracted using the RNeasy kit, and about 0.45 to 1 ug of the RNA was reverse transcribed with random hexamers. The immunoSEQ multiplex PCR assay, covering 54 Vbeta and 13 Jbeta segments, was used to amplify TCR beta CDR3 regions. Bias from PCR amplification was corrected by using a synthetic template baseline for primer optimization and for computational correction. The source study handled its data this way. Only productive sequences were kept, with reads annotated to V, D and J genes according to IMGT and analyzed in immunoSEQ Analyzer. Clonality was computed as one minus Shannon entropy normalized by log2 of the number of productive unique sequences. Public and private clones were assessed among the 100 most prevalent clones of each patient and control. A clone was defined as Susac-specific if it was absent from the healthy and MS cohorts, from roughly 980 published viral clones and from other ImmuneACCESS disease sequences. TCRdb's own reprocessing of the public reads used fastp at Q25 and MiXCR and kept productive beta chains. Each entry is one CDR3 protein sequence, shown with its most common DNA and genes. TCRdb assigned the V and J calls; the authors' analysis was not used. The sample includes more than 150,000 distinct CDR3 sequences, with just under 95% observed a single time. Of the sample, more than 0.2% falls within the top ten clones.

Note on this clonotype: It lacks a known antigen. Base qualities are missing; no much larger clone stands one base away.

High-throughput TCR beta sequencing profiled peripheral blood CD8+ and CD4+ T cells from healthy donors, Susac syndrome patients and multiple sclerosis patients. The multiple sclerosis controls were treatment-naive patients whose relapsing-remitting disease, either stable or active, fulfilled the revised McDonald criteria. CD8+ TEMRA cells were enriched by FACS, while bulk CD8+ and CD4+ T cells were purified by magnetic negative isolation. Blood was collected in EDTA tubes and processed within 24 hours, with PBMCs isolated through density gradient centrifugation. PBMCs intended for TCR sequencing were cryopreserved in liquid nitrogen and were subsequently thawed in a 37 degrees C water bath. The sorted or isolated CD4+, CD8+ and CD8+ TEMRA cells reached a purity of at least 90%. Trimming costs V 6 bases and J 4 bases, and their ends lie 10 bases apart. For CDR1 and CDR2, the germline V gene (reference sequence) lists MNHNY and SVGAGI. The CDR3, from cysteine to phenylalanine, totals 13 residues. The entry retains the CDR3 DNA only, 39 bases that are in frame from base 1.

The receptor chain draws on TRBV6-6 and TRBJ2-1; confidence is insufficient to name the D gene. The receptor comes from a human donor with multiple sclerosis. Material: CD8+ T cells from PBMCs. The nucleotides read TGTGCCAGCAGCCACACGGAATACAATGAGCAGTTCTTC. This yields the protein CASSHTEYNEQFF.